The 29 T cell receptor beta chains below all came from one sample that was sequenced in a study of T cells in Graves' hyperthyroidism and ophthalmopathy. It was RNA transcripts that yielded the amplified TCR beta CDR3 regions. The TCR CDR3 first-round RT-PCR relied on the HTBI primer set. TCRdb independently ran MiXCR on the multiplex PCR reads; one entry per CDR3 protein. Among hundreds of thousands of distinct CDR3 sequences listed, roughly 19% were seen once. Sequenced input: blood. These receptors originate from a man in his forties or fifties with Graves' ophthalmopathy.

This clonotype was recorded many times. The chain combines TRBV2 with TRBJ1-1; the D is unclear. The germline V gene has CDR1 SNHLY and CDR2 FYNNEI. V dropped 5 bases and J dropped 5 bases, with 15 bases sitting between them. The CDR3 spans 14 residues. CDR3 amino acids: CASSPDGRSTEAFF. DNA for the CDR3: TGTGCCAGCAGTCCGGACGGTCGCAGTACTGAAGCTTTCTTT. The whole variable domain, remainder taken from reference TRBV2 and TRBJ1-1, is EPEVTQTPSHQVTQMGQEVILRCVPISNHLYFYWYRQILGQKVEFLVSFYNNEISEKSEIFDDQFSVERPDGSNFTLKIRSTKLEDSAMYFCASSPDGRSTEAFFGQGTRLTVV.

The table lists this clonotype with many counts. The chain employs TRBV12-3 or TRBV12-4 and TRBJ2-1; no clear D. This CDR3 has 13 amino acids. V gave up 7 bases and J gave up 4 bases, with 11 bases separating them. DNA of the CDR3: TGTGCCAGCAACGTGGACGGTTACAATGAGCAGTTCTTC. Protein: CASNVDGYNEQFF.

V is TRBV9 and J is TRBJ2-5; 10 bases are shared with TRBD2. CDR1 and CDR2 from the germline V gene are SGDLS and YYNGEE. The CDR3 is 16 amino acids. The trim removed 0 bases at V and 6 bases at J, leaving 8 bases unmatched. CDR3 DNA: TGTGCCAGCAGCGTAGGGGCTAGCGGGAGTTGGAAGACCCAGTACTTC. It translates to CASSVGASGSWKTQYF.

This clonotype was counted ten times or more. The J gene is TRBJ2-1, the V gene TRBV7-2; TRBD1 might be the D (6 bases). There are 15 residues in the CDR3. CDR1 is SGHTA and CDR2 is FQGNSA in the germline V gene. V dropped 2 bases and J dropped 1 base, with 9 bases sitting between them. CDR3 sequence (DNA): TGTGCCAGCAGCTTATTGAGGGGGTCCTACAATGAGCAGTTCTTC. Its translation: CASSLLRGSYNEQFF. Together with reference TRBV7-2 and TRBJ2-1, the CDR3 gives the full variable domain: GAGVSQSPSNKVTEKGKDVELRCDPISGHTALYWYRQSLGQGLEFLIYFQGNSAPDKSGLPSDRFSAERTGGSVSTLTIQRTQQEDSAVYLCASSLLRGSYNEQFFGPGTRLTVL.

This chain connects TRBV5-5 to TRBJ2-1; D may be TRBD2 (6 bases). Trimming took off 2 bases at V and 10 bases at J, with 22 bases between the two ends. Per germline, CDR1 SGHKS and CDR2 YYEKEE (reference sequence). This CDR3 has 16 amino acids. The CDR3 DNA sequence: TGTGCCAGCAGCTTTAGTCCCGGGAGAGGGGCGGGGGAGCAGTTCTTC. This gives the protein CASSFSPGRGAGEQFF. Complete variable domain (other parts from reference TRBV5-5 and TRBJ2-1): DAGVTQSPTHLIKTRGQQVTLRCSPISGHKSVSWYQQVLGQGPQFIFQYYEKEERGRGNFPDRFSARQFPNYSSELNVNALLLGDSALYLCASSFSPGRGAGEQFFGPGTRLTVL.

This clonotype was observed a handful of times. This chain links TRBV28 with TRBJ1-2; TRBD1 might be the D (5 bases). V lost 8 bases, J lost 3 bases, and 13 bases lay in between. Germline values: CDR1 MDHEN, CDR2 SYDVKM. This CDR3 spans 13 amino acids. The CDR3 nucleotides are TGTGCCAGCGGATCAGGGTACGACTATGGCTACACCTTC. Translated, it gives CASGSGYDYGYTF.

This clonotype was seen ten or more times. V and J are TRBV5-1 and TRBJ2-1, with a weak D call TRBD1 (6 bases). CDR3 size: 13 residues. In germline, CDR1 is SGHRS, CDR2 YFSETQ. V was trimmed by 4 bases and J by 10 bases, leaving 15 bases between them. The CDR3 sequence: CASSGGQFQEQFF. Here the CDR3 DNA reads TGCGCCAGCAGCGGCGGACAGTTCCAAGAGCAGTTCTTC.

This chain joins TRBV19 and TRBJ1-5; 7 nucleotides agree with TRBD1. From germline, CDR1 is LNHDA and CDR2 SQIVND (reference sequence). Trimming took 6 bases from V and 6 from J; bases not matched to a gene: 11. CDR3 length: 15 amino acids. The CDR3 DNA follows: TGTGCCAGTAGCCCCGGCCCACAGGGGAGTCAGCCCCAGCATTTT. Translation gives CASSPGPQGSQPQHF.

This chain uses TRBV5-6 with TRBJ2-2; 7 bases line up with TRBD1. CDR3 length: 17 residues. V lost 3 bases to trimming and J lost 1 base; unmatched junction nucleotides: 9. Germline values: CDR1 SGHDT, CDR2 YYEEEE. The CDR3 loop is CASSSSSGQRNTGELFF. CDR3 nucleotide sequence: TGTGCCAGCAGCTCGTCCTCGGGACAGAGGAACACCGGGGAGCTGTTTTTT.

The rearrangement uses TRBV11-2 and TRBJ2-7; the D gene is possibly TRBD2 (7 bases). The V and J ends lost 6 bases and 3 bases respectively, with 15 bases between them. Germline V gives CDR1 SGHAT, CDR2 FQNNGV. This CDR3 comprises 14 residues. CDR3 residues: CASSVGGGDYEQYF. The CDR3 DNA reads TGTGCCAGCAGTGTGGGAGGGGGAGACTACGAGCAGTACTTC.

There are many counts of this clonotype. The chain uses TRBV5-1 and TRBJ2-7; maybe TRBD2 (5 bases). Germline V gene sequence: CDR1 SGHRS, CDR2 YFSETQ. The CDR3 is 13 residues long. V shed 4 bases and J shed 5 bases, with 13 bases lying between them. The CDR3 spells CASSPGRGNEQYF. In nucleotides, the CDR3 is TGCGCCAGCAGCCCCGGCCGAGGGAACGAGCAGTACTTC.

This clonotype came up a few times. The chain carries TRBV11-3 and TRBJ1-2; D gene ambiguous. This CDR3 is 12 amino acids long. Trimming shortened V by 1 base and J by 8 bases, and 8 bases separated the two germline ends. Germline CDR1 and CDR2: SGHNT and YENEEA. CDR3 protein: CASSLGSGGYTF. CDR3 bases: TGTGCCAGCAGCTTAGGATCGGGCGGCTACACCTTC.

This clonotype has a single count. This may be a read error: a much more frequent sequence differs by one nucleotide. This sequence joins TRBV20-1 and TRBJ2-1, with TRBD2 identical over 12 bases. The CDR3 is made up of 16 amino acids. Germline assignment: CDR1 DFQATT and CDR2 SNEGSKA (reference sequence). The DNA of the CDR3 is TGCAGTGCTAGAGTCCCGACTAGCGGGAGAAACAATGAGCAGCTCTTC. It yields the protein CSARVPTSGRNNEQLF.

This clonotype occurred many times. The rearrangement joins TRBV5-1 to TRBJ2-7, with TRBD2 identical over 9 bases. This CDR3 spans 14 amino acids. V lost 7 bases to trimming and J lost 1 base; unmatched junction nucleotides: 6. Germline lookup yields CDR1 SGHRS and CDR2 YFSETQ. The CDR3 DNA sequence: TGCGCCAGCCGCGGACTAGCGCCTTCCTACGAGCAGTACTTC. Protein product: CASRGLAPSYEQYF.

This clonotype was counted ten times or more. One junction end does not reproduce the germline sequence, and a read error may be involved. The chain combines TRBV28 with TRBJ2-5, with 7 bases identical to TRBD1. Germline-derived CDR1 and CDR2 are MDHEN and SYDVKM. This CDR3 comprises 13 residues. DNA for the CDR3: TGTGCCAGCTCCTCAGGACAGGAAGAAACCCAGTACTTC. This sequence encodes CASSSGQEETQYF.

Regarding this clonotype: Since a much larger clone is just one base distant, this may be a read error. V usage is TRBV2 and J usage is TRBJ2-7; D is perhaps TRBD2 (6 bases). V dropped 2 bases and J dropped 8 bases, with 16 bases sitting between them. The CDR3 totals 14 residues. The V gene's germline CDR1 is SNHLY and CDR2 FYNNEI. Here the CDR3 DNA reads TGTGCCAGCAGTGAAACTCGGGGAGGTGGGAAGCAGTACTTC. It encodes CASSETRGGGKQYF.

This clonotype was recorded at least ten times. The V and J genes are TRBV5-1 and TRBJ2-7; maybe TRBD2 (5 bases). The CDR3 length is 14 residues. Trimming cost V 3 bases and J 2 bases, with 12 bases left between them. The germline gives CDR1 SGHRS, CDR2 YFSETQ. CDR3 in amino acids: CASSYAGITYEQYF. The CDR3 DNA reads TGCGCCAGCAGCTACGCCGGGATTACCTACGAGCAGTACTTC.

This clonotype was counted ten times or more. The chain recombines TRBV11-2 with TRBJ2-5; D not resolved. With 1 base removed from V and 4 bases from J, the gap between germline ends came to 10 bases. This CDR3 comprises 14 residues. Germline CDR1 is SGHAT and CDR2 is FQNNGV. CDR3 in DNA: TGTGCCAGCAGCTTAGGTGCGGTCGTAGAGACCCAGTACTTC. It is translated as CASSLGAVVETQYF.

This clonotype has at least ten counts. J is TRBJ1-1 and V is TRBV11-2; D is possibly TRBD1 (6 bases). CDR3 size: 13 residues. CDR1 and CDR2 (germline): SGHAT, FQNNGV. V was trimmed by 1 base and J by 7 bases, leaving 10 bases between them. DNA of the CDR3: TGTGCCAGCAGCTTAGGTAGGGGGATTGAAGCTTTCTTT. This sequence encodes CASSLGRGIEAFF.

This chain joins TRBV30 and TRBJ2-5; D not certain. The V gene lost 0 bases and the J gene lost 1 base, with 9 bases spanning the gap. The CDR3 totals 14 residues. Germline values: CDR1 GTSNPN, CDR2 SVGIG (reference sequence). In DNA, the CDR3 is TGTGCCTGGAGTGTAGGACGGCTCCAAGAGACCCAGTACTTC. It specifies CAWSVGRLQETQYF.

Many counts were recorded for this clonotype. This rearrangement joins TRBV3-1 to TRBJ1-6; the match to TRBD1 covers 7 bases. V trimming: 4 bases; J trimming: 7 bases; junction bases outside the gene matches: 7. CDR1 and CDR2 from the germline V gene are LGHDT and YNNKEL (reference sequence). CDR3 length: 15 residues. The CDR3 loop is CASSRRQGPNSPLHF. The CDR3 DNA sequence: TGTGCCAGCAGCCGACGACAGGGACCGAATTCACCCCTCCACTTT.

This clonotype was detected many times. The chain uses TRBV5-1 and TRBJ2-3; 7 bases agree with TRBD2. The CDR3 loop spans 16 amino acids. Trimming took 0 bases from V and 2 from J; bases not matched to a gene: 6. The germline CDR1 and CDR2 sequences are SGHRS and YFSETQ. CDR3 nucleotide sequence: TGCGCCAGCAGCTTGGTGTCTAGCGGTTACACAGATACGCAGTATTTT. It translates to CASSLVSSGYTDTQYF.

V usage is TRBV14 and J usage is TRBJ1-2; D is unclear. This CDR3 has 13 residues. Germline-derived CDR1 and CDR2 are SGHDN and FVKESK. The ends were cut back, 1 base at V and 4 bases at J, with 7 bases in the middle. The DNA of the CDR3 is TGTGCCAGCAGCCAAGGGCCGGGCTATGGCTACACCTTC. Encoded protein: CASSQGPGYGYTF.

This clonotype is large. J is TRBJ2-7 and V is TRBV7-2, with 9 bases lining up with TRBD2. The CDR3 has 15 amino acids. Germline V lookup: CDR1 SGHTA, CDR2 FQGNSA. Unmatched junction bases numbered 6, after V lost 3 bases and J lost 3 bases. In nucleotides, the CDR3 is TGTGCCAGCAGCTTTTTGACTAGCGGTTACTACGAGCAGTACTTC. Translated: CASSFLTSGYYEQYF.

The V and J genes are TRBV10-3 and TRBJ2-1; 9 bases map to TRBD1. CDR3 length equals 15 residues. The germline V gene encodes CDR1 ENHRY and CDR2 SYGVKD. Trimming removed 6 bases from V and 3 bases from J; junction bases left unmatched: 6. The CDR3 sequence is CAIRIGQGIYNEQFF. As DNA, the CDR3 is TGTGCCATCAGGATAGGACAGGGGATCTACAATGAGCAGTTCTTC.

The chain carries TRBV5-1 and TRBJ1-3, with 9 positions matching TRBD1. The junction had 8 bases not matched to a gene; V was cut back by 4 bases and J by 0 bases. Germline CDR1 reads SGHRS; CDR2 reads YFSETQ. This CDR3 has 17 amino acids. CDR3 region: CASSMTGQGLSGNTIYF. The CDR3 nucleotides read TGCGCCAGCAGCATGACGGGACAGGGCCTCTCTGGAAACACCATATATTTT.

This chain joins TRBV5-1 and TRBJ2-1; possibly TRBD1 or TRBD2 for D (6 bases each). Per germline, CDR1 SGHRS and CDR2 YFSETQ. Between the trimmed V and J ends, which lost 0 bases and 3 bases, there was a span of 16 bases. This CDR3 has 17 amino acids. The CDR3 reads CASSLVGGGVNYNEQFF. CDR3 DNA sequence: TGCGCCAGCAGCTTGGTTGGAGGGGGTGTAAACTACAATGAGCAGTTCTTC.

This clonotype was detected only a few times. The genes are TRBV27 and TRBJ1-6, with unresolved D. The CDR3 runs to 16 residues. Per germline, CDR1 MNHEY and CDR2 SMNVEV (reference sequence). Trimming took off 3 bases at V and 7 bases at J, with 16 bases between the two ends. The CDR3 bases are TGTGCCAGCAGTTTCAGAGCCCCCGGCCTGAATTCACCCCTCCACTTT. Residues: CASSFRAPGLNSPLHF.

Ten or more counts support this clonotype. This chain connects TRBV24-1 to TRBJ1-1; no clear D gene. Trimming removed 3 bases at V and 10 bases at J, with 11 bases between. The CDR3 is made up of 12 amino acids. Germline V gene lookup returns CDR1 KGHDR and CDR2 SFDVKD. The CDR3 is CATSDPKVGAFF. Written as DNA, the CDR3 is TGTGCCACCAGTGATCCTAAGGTGGGAGCTTTCTTT.